These 31 T cell receptor beta chains were sequenced from one sample in a study of T cells in Graves' hyperthyroidism and ophthalmopathy. Amplification of TCR beta CDR3 regions was performed using RNA transcripts as template. Initially, a first-round RT-PCR of the TCR CDR3 employed the HTBI primer set. Each CDR3 protein gets one entry after TCRdb re-called the multiplex PCR reads with MiXCR. Among around 760,000 distinct CDR3 sequences listed, over 35% were seen once. The sample consisted of blood. These receptor sequences come from a woman aged 40-49 years with Graves' hyperthyroidism.

The chain links TRBV29-1 to TRBJ1-2; D call uncertain. V was cut by 6 bases and J by 8 bases, with 7 bases left in between. The CDR3 is 9 amino acids. CDR1 and CDR2 (germline): SQVTM, ANQGSEA. CDR3 sequence: CSVLAGYTF. CDR3 DNA sequence: TGCAGCGTCCTGGCGGGCTACACCTTC.

The chain joins TRBV25-1 to TRBJ1-2, with 9 bases that match TRBD1. The CDR3 loop spans 15 amino acids. Germline assignment: CDR1 MGHDK and CDR2 SYGVNS. The J segment lost 2 bases and the V segment lost 6 bases, leaving 7 bases of the junction unmatched. The CDR3 nucleotides read TGTGCCAGCAGACCACAGGGGGCCTTGAACTATGGCTACACCTTC. Translated, it gives CASRPQGALNYGYTF.

This chain joins TRBV11-1 and TRBJ1-2, with unresolved D. Germline-derived CDR1 and CDR2 are SGHAT and FQDESV (reference sequence). Trimming left V 7 bases short and J 12 bases short, with 12 bases between. The CDR3 is 10 residues long. The CDR3 reads CASTPAGNTF. DNA of the CDR3: TGTGCCAGCACCCCCGCTGGTAACACCTTC. The full variable domain, in which reference TRBV11-1 and TRBJ1-2 provide the parts outside the CDR3, is EAEVAQSPRYKITEKSQAVAFWCDPISGHATLYWYRQILGQGPELLVQFQDESVVDDSQLPKDRFSAERLKGVDSTLKIQPAELGDSAMYLCASTPAGNTFGSGTRLTVV.

This clonotype was counted a few times. The chain recombines TRBV5-6 with TRBJ2-2; the D is unclear. The CDR3 covers 14 residues. Germline-derived CDR1 and CDR2 are SGHDT and YYEEEE. V shed 4 bases and J shed 2 bases, with 9 bases lying between them. The CDR3 spells CASSAGLNTGELFF. The CDR3 DNA reads as TGTGCCAGCAGCGCCGGATTAAACACCGGGGAGCTGTTTTTT.

This chain connects TRBV6-6 to TRBJ2-7; D remains unclear. CDR3 size: 14 residues. Per the germline V gene, CDR1 is MNHNY and CDR2 is SVGAGI (reference sequence). V was clipped by 2 bases and J by 2 bases, with 10 bases between them. The CDR3 here is CASSYLADTYEQYF. CDR3 sequence (DNA): TGTGCCAGCAGTTACCTGGCAGATACCTACGAGCAGTACTTC.

This clonotype was observed a few times. V is TRBV6-5 and J is TRBJ1-3, with D hard to call. Germline loops: CDR1 MNHEY, CDR2 SVGAGI. The V end was cut by 1 base, the J end by 1 base, with 8 bases between. The CDR3 has 15 amino acids. The CDR3 loop reads CASSYLRVSGNTIYF. The CDR3 bases are TGTGCCAGCAGTTACTTAAGGGTATCTGGAAACACCATATATTTT.

This clonotype has ten or more counts. This sequence joins TRBV10-3 and TRBJ2-7; D not resolved. The CDR3 covers 13 residues. Trimming pared 4 bases from V and 2 bases from J, leaving 9 bases between. Germline V CDR1 and CDR2: ENHRY, SYGVKD. The CDR3 reads CAISANSAYEQYF. CDR3 bases: TGTGCCATCAGTGCGAACAGCGCCTACGAGCAGTACTTC.

Many counts were recorded for this clonotype. The chain has TRBV10-3 and TRBJ2-7; 8 bases fit TRBD2. The CDR3 is 14 amino acids. Germline CDR1 ENHRY, CDR2 SYGVKD. After removal of 3 bases from V and 7 bases from J, the junction contained 8 bases not matched to a gene. CDR3 sequence: CAISDGAGAWEQYF. DNA of the CDR3: TGTGCCATCAGTGACGGAGCGGGAGCCTGGGAGCAGTACTTC.

Many counts were recorded for this clonotype. This chain links TRBV24-1 with TRBJ1-1; tentatively, D is TRBD1 (5 bases). The germline CDR1 and CDR2 sequences are KGHDR and SFDVKD. The ends were cut back, 9 bases at V and 4 bases at J, with 17 bases in the middle. This CDR3 contains 14 residues. The DNA for the CDR3 is TGTGCCACCCCCACCAGGGCGGAGGGCACTGAAGCTTTCTTT. This translates into CATPTRAEGTEAFF.

The sample holds many counts of this clonotype. The rearrangement uses TRBV5-6 and TRBJ1-5; D not certain. The CDR3 covers 12 residues. Germline values: CDR1 SGHDT, CDR2 YYEEEE. The V end lost 4 bases, the J end lost 3 bases, and 5 bases lay between the germline ends. The CDR3 loop is CASSMVNQPQHF. DNA for the CDR3: TGTGCCAGCAGCATGGTCAATCAGCCCCAGCATTTT.

This clonotype was counted ten times or more. The V and J genes are TRBV7-9 and TRBJ1-2; D unresolved. The CDR3 runs 14 residues. From germline, CDR1 is SEHNR and CDR2 FQNEAQ (reference sequence). V was pared by 0 bases and J by 8 bases, with 13 bases between. CDR3 coding DNA: TGTGCCAGCAGCTTAGCGCGTATTTCGTTCGGCTACACCTTC. It specifies CASSLARISFGYTF.

This clonotype was recorded a few times. CDR3 DNA sequence: TGTGCCAGCAGTTACTCGAATAGGGCTTTGAGGGACACTGAAGCTTTCTTT. It is translated as CASSYSNRALRDTEAFF. V usage is TRBV6-5 and J usage is TRBJ1-1; D remains ambiguous. The CDR3 is 17 amino acids. V was pared by 0 bases and J by 3 bases, with 17 bases between. Germline V gives CDR1 MNHEY, CDR2 SVGAGI.

This clonotype was detected ten times or more. The V call is TRBV19, the J call TRBJ1-2; 7 bases align to TRBD1. From germline, CDR1 is LNHDA and CDR2 SQIVND (reference sequence). Unmatched junction bases numbered 21, after V lost 7 bases and J lost 7 bases. CDR3 length equals 17 residues. The CDR3 region is CASTDDPWPGGLSGYTF. CDR3 bases: TGTGCCAGTACCGACGATCCCTGGCCAGGGGGATTGAGTGGCTACACCTTC.

J is TRBJ2-7 and V is TRBV2; 7 nucleotides line up with TRBD1. V lost 2 bases, J lost 3 bases, and 4 bases stayed unmatched. The CDR3 is made up of 14 amino acids. Looked up from germline, CDR1 is SNHLY and CDR2 is FYNNEI. The CDR3 DNA reads TGTGCCAGCAGTGAACGGCCAGGGGGCTACGAGCAGTACTTC. The encoded protein is CASSERPGGYEQYF.

This clonotype has a handful of counts. V gene TRBV6-5 combines with J gene TRBJ1-1; D gene unclear. The germline CDR1 and CDR2 sequences are MNHEY and SVGAGI. Trimming removed 4 bases at V and 4 bases at J, with 16 bases between. The CDR3 is 15 amino acids. CDR3 DNA: TGTGCCAGCAGTTTAGGCAGCCAAAAAGCCACTGAAGCTTTCTTT. Translating gives CASSLGSQKATEAFF.

This clonotype was picked up many times. The chain has TRBV7-2 and TRBJ1-1, with a possible D match to TRBD1 (5 bases). CDR3 length equals 14 residues. V gave up 1 base and J gave up 4 bases, with 10 bases separating them. Germline V gene sequence: CDR1 SGHTA, CDR2 FQGNSA. CDR3 region: CASSLDWGVTEAFF. Written as DNA, the CDR3 is TGTGCCAGCAGCTTAGATTGGGGGGTCACTGAAGCTTTCTTT. The variable domain in full, with the rest retrieved from reference TRBV7-2 and TRBJ1-1, is GAGVSQSPSNKVTEKGKDVELRCDPISGHTALYWYRQSLGQGLEFLIYFQGNSAPDKSGLPSDRFSAERTGGSVSTLTIQRTQQEDSAVYLCASSLDWGVTEAFFGQGTRLTVV.

Regarding this clonotype: One base away lies a much larger clone, so this may be a sequencing read error. The CDR3 ends on some other residue instead of the conserved phenylalanine or tryptophan, so this is likely a read error. This sequence joins TRBV19 and TRBJ2-5, with no clear D. Germline CDR1 reads LNHDA; CDR2 reads SQIVND (reference sequence). This CDR3 has 12 amino acids. With 4 bases removed from V and 4 bases from J, the gap between germline ends came to 7 bases. CDR3 bases: TGTGCCAGTAGTAACAGCTTAGAGACCCAGTACCTC. This codes for CASSNSLETQYL.

About this clonotype: Since a much larger clone is just one base distant, this may be a read error. The rearrangement uses TRBV10-3 and TRBJ2-7; D is possibly TRBD1 or TRBD2 (5 bases each). This CDR3 is built from 12 residues. Germline CDR1 and CDR2: ENHRY and SYGVKD. CDR3 loop: CATRDGPYEQCF. DNA for the CDR3: TGTGCCACCAGGGACGGACCCTACGAGCAGTGCTTC.

This clonotype appeared many times. CDR3 in DNA: TGTGCCAGCAGCTTACGGGGCAGCGAAAAACTGTTTTTT. Protein product: CASSLRGSEKLFF. The rearrangement links TRBV7-6 to TRBJ1-4, with D perhaps matching TRBD1 (5 bases). From germline, CDR1 is SGHVS and CDR2 FNYEAQ. The CDR3 sequence is 13 residues long. The ends were cut back, 2 bases at V and 8 bases at J, with 9 bases in the middle.

The chain recombines TRBV10-3 with TRBJ1-1, with 7 bases aligning to TRBD1. CDR3 length: 14 residues. Germline loops: CDR1 ENHRY, CDR2 SYGVKD. V lost 10 bases, J lost 1 base, and 9 bases stayed unmatched. DNA of the CDR3: TGTGCCACCCGAACAGGGGCGGCGAACACTGAAGCTTTCTTT. It translates to CATRTGAANTEAFF.

This clonotype showed up just a few times. The CDR3 reads CAISGQGARELFF. DNA of the CDR3: TGTGCCATCAGTGGTCAGGGGGCGCGGGAGCTGTTTTTT. The gene calls are TRBV10-3 and TRBJ2-2, with 8 bases identical to TRBD1. The CDR3 has 13 amino acids. Per germline, CDR1 ENHRY and CDR2 SYGVKD. V dropped 4 bases and J dropped 9; count of bases not matched to a gene: 4.

A note on this clonotype: Being one base from a much bigger clone, this may be a read error. This chain connects TRBV10-3 to TRBJ1-1; D may be TRBD1 (6 bases). CDR1 is ENHRY, CDR2 SYGVKD, per germline. This CDR3 region has 11 residues. CDR3 protein: CAISSRGLASF. The CDR3 DNA reads TGTGCCATCAGCAGCAGGGGTTTGGCTTCCTTT.

There are many counts of this clonotype. The chain is built from TRBV2 and TRBJ2-5; a possible D gene is TRBD2 (7 bases). CDR1 SNHLY and CDR2 FYNNEI come from the germline V gene. Trimming cost V 7 bases and J 4 bases, with 25 bases left between them. This CDR3 is built from 17 residues. In DNA, the CDR3 is TGTGCCAGCAAACGGGGGGCCTTATCATTTTTGGGAGAGACCCAGTACTTC. Protein sequence: CASKRGALSFLGETQYF.

This clonotype was counted at least ten times. CDR3 sequence (DNA): TGTGCCAGCAGACCTACAGGGGGCACTGAAGCTTTCTTT. This codes for CASRPTGGTEAFF. The V and J genes are TRBV4-2 and TRBJ1-1, with 8 bases that match TRBD1. V was clipped by 6 bases and J by 4 bases; unmatched bases: 4. The CDR3 totals 13 residues. Germline V CDR1 and CDR2: LGHNA, YNFKEQ.

The chain employs TRBV29-1 and TRBJ1-2; D ambiguous. Per germline, CDR1 SQVTM and CDR2 ANQGSEA. Trimming pared 7 bases from V and 0 bases from J, leaving 6 bases between. CDR3 length: 11 amino acids. This CDR3 is CSGNTNYGYTF. The CDR3 DNA sequence: TGCAGCGGGAATACTAACTATGGCTACACCTTC.

The rearrangement links TRBV14 to TRBJ2-2; D not certain. The CDR3 spans 14 residues. Trimming stripped 1 base from V and 1 base from J, with 4 bases between. CDR1 and CDR2 (germline): SGHDN, FVKESK. The CDR3 nucleotides read TGTGCCAGCAGCCAAGTTCGGAACACCGGGGAGCTGTTTTTT. Its protein is CASSQVRNTGELFF.

The chain combines TRBV7-2 with TRBJ2-3; TRBD2 agrees at 12 bases. V gave up 1 base and J gave up 5 bases; unmatched junction bases: 7. The germline CDR1 and CDR2 sequences are SGHTA and FQGNSA. This CDR3 region has 17 residues. The CDR3 nucleotides are TGTGCCAGCAGCTTAGGCCCTCTAGCGGGGGGGCAAGATACGCAGTATTTT. Translating it yields CASSLGPLAGGQDTQYF.

This clonotype was picked up many times. The V and J genes are TRBV6-5 and TRBJ1-1; D call uncertain. The ends were cut back, 4 bases at V and 0 bases at J, with 9 bases in the middle. The germline V gene encodes CDR1 MNHEY and CDR2 SVGAGI. The CDR3 totals 14 residues. The CDR3 DNA reads TGTGCCAGCAGTTTTGAGGATATGAACACTGAAGCTTTCTTT. This gives the protein CASSFEDMNTEAFF.

The chain couples TRBV6-2 or TRBV6-3 to TRBJ1-1, with no clear D. The CDR3 contains 14 residues. The V gene lost 7 bases and the J gene lost 5 bases, with 17 bases spanning the gap. Germline V gives CDR1 MNHEY, CDR2 SVGEGT. This CDR3 reads CASTYRPGITEAFF. The CDR3 nucleotides are TGTGCCAGCACCTACCGGCCGGGGATAACTGAAGCTTTCTTT.

The chain employs TRBV6-2 or TRBV6-3 and TRBJ2-2; 11 bases line up with TRBD2. Losses at the gene ends were 7 bases for V and 2 bases for J; bases not matched to a gene: 6. The CDR3 has 16 amino acids. Germline V gives CDR1 MNHEY, CDR2 SVGEGT. The DNA for the CDR3 is TGTGCCAGCACCCTGGGACTAGCGGCCAACACCGGGGAGCTGTTTTTT. Protein sequence: CASTLGLAANTGELFF.

The chain employs TRBV2 and TRBJ1-2; 12 bases agree with TRBD1. With V trimmed by 6 bases and J by 6 bases, 8 bases remained unmatched. Germline CDR1 reads SNHLY; CDR2 reads FYNNEI. This CDR3 is 15 amino acids long. The CDR3 nucleotides are TGTGCCAGCAGATCGCGGGACAGGGGGCTGGATGGCTACACCTTC. As protein: CASRSRDRGLDGYTF.